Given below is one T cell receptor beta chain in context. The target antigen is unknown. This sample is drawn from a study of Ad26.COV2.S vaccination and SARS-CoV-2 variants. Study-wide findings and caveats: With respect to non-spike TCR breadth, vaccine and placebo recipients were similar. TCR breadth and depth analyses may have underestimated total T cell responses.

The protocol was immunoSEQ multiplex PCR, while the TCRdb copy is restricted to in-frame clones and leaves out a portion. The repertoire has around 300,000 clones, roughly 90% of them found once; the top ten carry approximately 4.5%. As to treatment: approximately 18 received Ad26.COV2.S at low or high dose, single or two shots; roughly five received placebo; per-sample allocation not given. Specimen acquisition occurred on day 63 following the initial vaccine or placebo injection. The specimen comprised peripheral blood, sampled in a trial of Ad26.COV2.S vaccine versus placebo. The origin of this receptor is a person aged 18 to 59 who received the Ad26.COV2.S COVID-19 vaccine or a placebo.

The CDR3 protein is CASSPRTDPYNEQFF. The CDR3 DNA follows: TGTGCCAGCAGCCCGAGGACGGACCCCTACAATGAGCAGTTCTTC. The V and J genes are TRBV7-2 and TRBJ2-1; D remains ambiguous. The germline V gene has CDR1 SGHTA and CDR2 FQGNSA. The ends were cut back, 5 bases at V and 2 bases at J, with 13 bases in the middle. CDR3 length equals 15 residues.